One and the same sample provided the 25 T cell receptor beta chains below, sequenced in a study of T cell responses to AZD1222 COVID-19 vaccine (dated by TCRdb to about 2021). This specimen's time point label, interpreted: baseline before first vaccination. Library preparation employed the immunoSEQ multiplex PCR assay. What TCRdb holds here is the immuneACCESS table cut down to in-frame rearrangements. Part of the clones is not present; checked against another copy, under half of the missing clones reflect an unresolved V gene, and the others are unexplained. Within this sample are approximately 190,000 clones, with almost 95% of them counted one time only. The ten largest make up less than 1.5% of the sample. Material: peripheral blood, obtained on day 0 of AZD1222 vaccination. The receptor source for this set is an adult in good health.

Only one count was recorded for this clone. The V and J genes are TRBV30 and TRBJ1-6; TRBD1 matches at 9 bases. Germline CDR1 and CDR2: GTSNPN and SVGIG (reference sequence). This CDR3 has 14 residues. The V segment lost 3 bases and the J segment 8 bases; nucleotides outside the gene matches: 5. This CDR3 reads CAWRGGTGYSPLHF. The CDR3 coding sequence is TGTGCCTGGAGAGGCGGGACAGGGTATTCACCCCTCCACTTT.

The genes are TRBV28 and TRBJ2-7, with 10 bases aligning to TRBD1. Germline CDR1 and CDR2: MDHEN and SYDVKM. The CDR3 has 16 residues. V was clipped by 5 bases and J by 5 bases; unmatched bases: 12. The CDR3 sequence: CASSAAGTGVIDEQYF. The CDR3 region has the DNA TGTGCCAGCAGTGCCGCGGGGACAGGGGTAATAGACGAGCAGTACTTC.

The rearrangement joins TRBV3-1 (or the pseudogene TRBV3-2) to TRBJ1-4; TRBD1 matches 7 bases. This CDR3 spans 12 amino acids. The germline V gene has CDR1 LGHDT and CDR2 YNNKEL (reference sequence). V was pared by 9 bases and J by 8 bases, with 6 bases of the junction left unmatched. CDR3: CASRQGREKLFF. CDR3 DNA: TGTGCCAGTCGACAGGGTAGGGAAAAACTGTTTTTT.

The chain uses TRBV20-1 and TRBJ1-1; D remains unclear. This CDR3 is built from 12 residues. Germline loops: CDR1 DFQATT, CDR2 SNEGSKA (reference sequence). V lost 3 bases and J lost 1, with 6 bases in between. CDR3 nucleotides: TGCAGTGCTAGTCCCCGGAACACTGAAGCTTTCTTT. It codes for CSASPRNTEAFF.

The rearrangement joins TRBV18 to TRBJ2-1, with TRBD2 as a possible D gene (7 bases). The CDR3 has 17 residues. V was trimmed by 3 bases and J by 0 bases, leaving 15 bases between them. Germline V gene data show CDR1 as KGHSH and CDR2 as LQKENI. The CDR3: CASSPSAGASSYNEQFF. The CDR3 nucleotides read TGTGCCAGCTCACCGTCGGCGGGGGCGAGCTCCTACAATGAGCAGTTCTTC.

CDR3 in DNA: TGTGCCAGCAGTTTTAATACAGGATACACAGATACGCAGTATTTT. It is translated as CASSFNTGYTDTQYF. The J gene is TRBJ2-3, the V gene TRBV27; D might be TRBD1 (5 bases). The CDR3 extends over 15 amino acids. Looked up from germline, CDR1 is MNHEY and CDR2 is SMNVEV (reference sequence). The V and J ends lost 3 bases and 2 bases respectively, with 12 bases between them.

This chain joins TRBV7-9 and TRBJ2-4; the D gene could be TRBD1 or TRBD2 (5 bases each). V lost 5 bases and J lost 2, with 13 bases in between. Germline CDR1 is SEHNR and CDR2 is FQNEAQ (reference sequence). This CDR3 has 15 amino acids. CDR3 residues: CASSQPGTTKNIQYF. For the CDR3, the DNA is TGTGCCAGCAGCCAACCCGGGACGACCAAAAACATTCAGTACTTC.

The V and J genes are TRBV10-3 and TRBJ1-1; D perhaps matches TRBD1 (6 bases). V lost 5 bases to trimming and J lost 5 bases, with 12 bases between them. This CDR3 has 13 residues. Germline V lookup: CDR1 ENHRY, CDR2 SYGVKD. This CDR3 is CAISLDRGTEAFF. The CDR3 coding sequence is TGTGCCATCAGTCTGGACAGAGGGACTGAAGCTTTCTTT.

The chain links TRBV24-1 to TRBJ2-2; D not certain. Per the germline V gene, CDR1 is KGHDR and CDR2 is SFDVKD. This CDR3 region has 19 residues. Trimming took off 4 bases at V and 1 base at J, with 21 bases between the two ends. The CDR3, as DNA: TGTGCCACCAGTGACGTGCCGGGTGATCCGTTCAAGAACACCGGGGAGCTGTTTTTT. It codes for CATSDVPGDPFKNTGELFF.

The rearrangement uses TRBV5-1 and TRBJ2-7; D may be TRBD1 (6 bases). Germline CDR1 is SGHRS and CDR2 is YFSETQ. The CDR3 sequence is 15 residues long. V lost 0 bases and J 5 bases, leaving 15 bases between the germline ends. CDR3 amino acids: CASSLASGRGNEQYF. The CDR3 nucleotides are TGCGCCAGCAGCTTGGCAAGTGGCAGGGGAAACGAGCAGTACTTC.

This clone was seen a single time. V is TRBV6-2 or TRBV6-3 and J is TRBJ2-5, with TRBD1 matching 7 bases. The CDR3 spans 15 residues. Trimming took 6 bases from V and 1 from J; bases not matched to a gene: 8. The germline gives CDR1 MNHEY, CDR2 SVGEGT. CDR3 nucleotides: TGTGCCAGCAGCTCCACGGACAGGCGCCAAGAGACCCAGTACTTC. It translates to CASSSTDRRQETQYF.

The chain uses TRBV7-3 and TRBJ1-1, with a weak D call TRBD1 (6 bases). V was clipped by 2 bases and J by 2 bases, with 21 bases between them. Germline CDR1 and CDR2: SGHTA and FQGTGA. The CDR3 runs 18 residues. For the CDR3, the DNA is TGTGCCAGCAGCTTACAACCCCTGGCAGGGGACGTTAACACTGAAGCTTTCTTT. Its translation: CASSLQPLAGDVNTEAFF.

The rearrangement joins TRBV9 to TRBJ1-1, with D unclear. V was cut by 4 bases and J by 3 bases, with 4 bases left in between. This CDR3 spans 11 amino acids. The germline V gene has CDR1 SGDLS and CDR2 YYNGEE. In nucleotides, the CDR3 is TGTGCCAGCAGCAAAGACACTGAAGCTTTCTTT. Translated, it gives CASSKDTEAFF. Full variable domain (remainder filled in from reference TRBV9 and TRBJ1-1): DSGVTQTPKHLITATGQRVTLRCSPRSGDLSVYWYQQSLDQGLQFLIQYYNGEERAKGNILERFSAQQFPDLHSELNLSSLELGDSALYFCASSKDTEAFFGQGTRLTVV.

This sequence joins TRBV4-3 and TRBJ1-1, with D possibly TRBD1 on 5 matching bases. The V gene lost 0 bases and the J gene lost 10 bases, with 12 bases spanning the gap. CDR1 LGHNA and CDR2 YSLEER come from the germline V gene. The CDR3 covers 13 residues. CDR3 region: CASSQDQGTGAFF. The CDR3 coding sequence is TGCGCCAGCAGCCAAGATCAAGGGACCGGAGCTTTCTTT.

V usage is TRBV4-2 and J usage is TRBJ2-5; D may be TRBD2 (7 bases). Germline-derived CDR1 and CDR2 are LGHNA and YNFKEQ. The V end lost 5 bases, the J end lost 1 base, and 20 bases lay between the germline ends. The CDR3 length is 17 residues. CDR3 DNA sequence: TGTGCCAGCAGCACAAGGGGGGGAGACTCCCCCCAAGAGACCCAGTACTTC. Its protein is CASSTRGGDSPQETQYF.

V is TRBV12-3 or TRBV12-4 and J is TRBJ2-1; D not certain. V dropped 7 bases and J dropped 7 bases, with 14 bases sitting between them. This CDR3 spans 13 amino acids. The chain's CDR3 is CASNKDWLNEQFF. CDR3 coding DNA: TGTGCCAGCAACAAAGACTGGTTGAATGAGCAGTTCTTC.

This chain joins TRBV5-1 and TRBJ2-1; 16 nucleotides match TRBD2. The CDR3 sequence is 20 residues long. Germline assignment: CDR1 SGHRS and CDR2 YFSETQ. Trimming cost V 3 bases and J 0 bases; bases outside gene matches: 9. The DNA for the CDR3 is TGCGCCAGCAGCTCCCCCGGGACTAGCGGGGGGGCTAGCTCCTACAATGAGCAGTTCTTC. It codes for CASSSPGTSGGASSYNEQFF. Complete variable domain (other parts from reference TRBV5-1 and TRBJ2-1): KAGVTQTPRYLIKTRGQQVTLSCSPISGHRSVSWYQQTPGQGLQFLFEYFSETQRNKGNFPGRFSGRQFSNSRSEMNVSTLELGDSALYLCASSSPGTSGGASSYNEQFFGPGTRLTVL.

J is TRBJ2-7 and V is TRBV2; 7 nucleotides match TRBD2. After removal of 9 bases from V and 3 bases from J, the junction contained 5 bases not matched to a gene. CDR1 is SNHLY and CDR2 is FYNNEI in the germline V gene. The CDR3 is 12 residues long. CDR3 DNA sequence: TGTGCCAGACAGACGGGGGGCTACGAGCAGTACTTC. Its translation is CARQTGGYEQYF.

This clone has a single count. This chain joins TRBV9 and TRBJ1-6; D call uncertain. This CDR3 is 14 amino acids long. Trimming cost V 2 bases and J 5 bases, with 8 bases left between them. CDR1 and CDR2 (germline): SGDLS, YYNGEE. This CDR3 reads CASSVGGDNSPLHF. CDR3 nucleotides: TGTGCCAGCAGCGTGGGCGGCGATAATTCACCCCTCCACTTT.

This clone was counted a single time. The chain is built from TRBV4-1 and TRBJ1-1, with 7 bases matching TRBD1. With V trimmed by 4 bases and J by 5 bases, 7 bases remained unmatched. The CDR3 has 14 residues. Germline lookup yields CDR1 MGHRA and CDR2 YSYEKL. DNA for the CDR3: TGCGCCAGCAGCCTGGAAAGGGGGCGTACTGAAGCTTTCTTT. Protein product: CASSLERGRTEAFF.

The chain is built from TRBV9 and TRBJ2-1; 9 bases fit TRBD2. This CDR3 comprises 16 residues. The germline V gene has CDR1 SGDLS and CDR2 YYNGEE. V lost 4 bases, J lost 7 bases, and 12 bases stayed unmatched. Here the CDR3 reads CASSTTGTSSPNEQFF. The DNA for the CDR3 is TGTGCCAGCAGCACAACCGGGACTAGCTCCCCTAATGAGCAGTTCTTC.

The chain is built from TRBV6-1 and TRBJ1-1, with 7 bases matching TRBD1. The CDR3 totals 15 residues. Germline-derived CDR1 and CDR2 are MNHNS and SASEGT. V was clipped by 3 bases and J by 3 bases; unmatched bases: 7. The chain's CDR3 is CASSDQRGRDTEAFF. In DNA, the CDR3 is TGTGCCAGCAGTGATCAAAGGGGGCGTGACACTGAAGCTTTCTTT.

The chain joins TRBV11-2 to TRBJ2-5; 8 positions agree with TRBD2. The V segment lost 4 bases and the J segment 5 bases; nucleotides outside the gene matches: 3. The CDR3 consists of 13 residues. Germline V gives CDR1 SGHAT, CDR2 FQNNGV. The CDR3 reads CASSSGLEETQYF. DNA of the CDR3: TGTGCCAGCAGCTCGGGACTAGAGGAGACCCAGTACTTC.

CDR3: CASREPRGLGVYEQYF. Written as DNA, the CDR3 is TGCGCCAGCAGGGAACCCAGGGGGCTCGGGGTCTACGAGCAGTACTTC. The V call is TRBV23-1, the J call TRBJ2-7; TRBD1 matches at 8 bases. TRBV23-1 is reported as an ORF; its role is uncertain. There are 16 residues in the CDR3. V lost 6 bases, J lost 3 bases, and 13 bases stayed unmatched.

V usage is TRBV27 and J usage is TRBJ1-2, with D unclear. The V end lost 6 bases, the J end lost 5 bases, and 13 bases lay between the germline ends. This CDR3 is 13 amino acids long. Per germline, CDR1 MNHEY and CDR2 SMNVEV (reference sequence). DNA for the CDR3: TGTGCCAGCAGCCCCCCCCGGGGATATGGCTACACCTTC. Protein sequence: CASSPPRGYGYTF.